These 28 T cell receptor beta chains share one sample of origin, sequenced in a study of blood T cell repertoires in COVID-19. TCRdb's table, derived via immunoSEQ multiplex PCR, lists solely in-frame clones and lacks some. The sample gives under 250,000 clones, 82% of which show up once; 3% to 4% is in the top ten. The sample consisted of peripheral blood. These receptor sequences come from a woman between 18 and 29 years old with acute or convalescent COVID-19.

The chain carries TRBV2 and TRBJ2-7; 10 bases map to TRBD2. V trimming: 3 bases; J trimming: 3 bases; junction bases outside the gene matches: 8. Germline CDR1 SNHLY, CDR2 FYNNEI. The CDR3 contains 16 residues. Here the CDR3 DNA reads TGTGCCAGCAGTGAGCCGGGACTAGCGAACCGCTACGAGCAGTACTTC. Translating gives CASSEPGLANRYEQYF.

V is TRBV7-2 and J is TRBJ2-7; 12 bases match TRBD2. Germline CDR1 is SGHTA and CDR2 is FQGNSA. V shed 0 bases and J 7 bases; nucleotides not matched to a gene: 7. This CDR3 is 16 amino acids long. CDR3 residues: CASSLALGLAGYEQYF. The CDR3 nucleotides read TGTGCCAGCAGCTTAGCGCTGGGACTAGCGGGTTATGAGCAGTACTTC.

The chain employs TRBV15 and TRBJ1-3; D uncertain. V shed 0 bases and J shed 0 bases, with 9 bases lying between them. Germline V gene sequence: CDR1 LNHNV, CDR2 YYDKDF (reference sequence). This CDR3 contains 16 residues. DNA for the CDR3: TGTGCCACCAGCAGAGATTCGCGCTACTCTGGAAACACCATATATTTT. Protein sequence: CATSRDSRYSGNTIYF.

V and J are TRBV18 and TRBJ2-7; D perhaps matches TRBD2 (5 bases). Trimming left V 9 bases short and J 4 bases short, with 16 bases between. This CDR3 has 13 residues. CDR1 KGHSH and CDR2 LQKENI come from the germline V gene. CDR3 nucleotides: TGTGCCAGTTCAGTCACCGGCGGGTACGAGCAGTACTTC. This gives the protein CASSVTGGYEQYF.

This rearrangement joins TRBV7-9 to TRBJ2-1; D perhaps matches TRBD1 (6 bases). CDR1 and CDR2 (germline): SEHNR, FQNEAQ (reference sequence). There are 16 residues in the CDR3. Trimming removed 4 bases from V and 9 bases from J, with 22 bases in between. The CDR3 reads CASSSATGAEPPEQFF. The CDR3 DNA sequence: TGTGCCAGCAGCTCCGCGACAGGCGCGGAGCCACCTGAGCAGTTCTTC.

CDR3 protein: CASSLAGGTQAYGYTF. Written as DNA, the CDR3 is TGTGCCAGCAGCTTAGCGGGGGGGACGCAGGCCTATGGCTACACCTTC. The chain uses TRBV7-2 and TRBJ1-2, with D perhaps TRBD1 (5 bases). The germline gives CDR1 SGHTA, CDR2 FQGNSA. The CDR3 totals 16 residues. Trimming shortened V by 0 bases and J by 4 bases, and 15 bases separated the two germline ends. Supplemented by reference TRBV7-2 and TRBJ1-2, the full variable domain reads GAGVSQSPSNKVTEKGKDVELRCDPISGHTALYWYRQSLGQGLEFLIYFQGNSAPDKSGLPSDRFSAERTGGSVSTLTIQRTQQEDSAVYLCASSLAGGTQAYGYTFGSGTRLTVV.

In this sample, this clone turned up once. This rearrangement joins TRBV7-8 to TRBJ2-7; 13 bases are shared with TRBD2. V was clipped by 5 bases and J by 6 bases; unmatched bases: 7. The CDR3 loop spans 15 amino acids. CDR1 and CDR2 (germline): SGHVS, FQNEAQ. The chain's CDR3 is CASSPGTSGMLEQYF. Written as DNA, the CDR3 is TGTGCCAGCAGCCCCGGGACTAGCGGGATGCTCGAGCAGTACTTC.

This clone was detected a few times. CDR3 loop: CASSFSGGNEKLFF. The DNA for the CDR3 is TGTGCCAGCAGTTTTTCCGGGGGAAATGAAAAACTGTTTTTT. This chain connects TRBV27 to TRBJ1-4; D possibly corresponds to TRBD1 (5 bases). The CDR3 length is 14 residues. Germline CDR1 reads MNHEY; CDR2 reads SMNVEV (reference sequence). Deletions cut 3 bases from V and 5 bases from J, with 10 bases between.

CDR3 in DNA: TGCGCCAGCAGCCAAGAACTGGGCAGGGGTCGTTTGGGGACTAATGAAAAACTGTTTTTT. As protein: CASSQELGRGRLGTNEKLFF. The chain couples TRBV4-3 to TRBJ1-4; possibly TRBD1 for D (6 bases). There are 20 residues in the CDR3. Trimming shortened V by 0 bases and J by 2 bases, and 22 bases separated the two germline ends. Per germline, CDR1 LGHNA and CDR2 YSLEER.

The chain carries TRBV18 and TRBJ2-5; the match to TRBD1 covers 8 bases. V was pared by 6 bases and J by 1 base, with 7 bases of the junction left unmatched. The CDR3 sequence is 15 residues long. The germline V gene has CDR1 KGHSH and CDR2 LQKENI. The CDR3, as DNA: TGTGCCAGCTCCCCGGGGACAGGTTCCCAAGAGACCCAGTACTTC. This gives the protein CASSPGTGSQETQYF.

V and J are TRBV3-1 (or the pseudogene TRBV3-2) and TRBJ1-2, with a tentative D call TRBD1 (6 bases). This CDR3 comprises 14 residues. Germline V gives CDR1 LGHDT, CDR2 YNNKEL (reference sequence). V was cut by 1 base and J by 11 bases, with 17 bases left in between. This chain's CDR3 is CASSQGGQGREYTF. The CDR3 region has the DNA TGTGCCAGCAGCCAAGGGGGGCAGGGGAGGGAGTACACCTTC.

V and J are TRBV6-5 and TRBJ2-7, with 8 positions matching TRBD2. Germline values: CDR1 MNHEY, CDR2 SVGAGI. CDR3 length equals 13 residues. J gave up 4 bases and V 8 bases, and 7 bases lay outside the gene matches. CDR3 nucleotide sequence: TGTGCCAGCGGCCGGGAGGGCCGATACGAGCAGTACTTC. Encoded protein: CASGREGRYEQYF.

The gene calls are TRBV27 and TRBJ1-2; a weak D match, TRBD1 (6 bases). The germline V gene has CDR1 MNHEY and CDR2 SMNVEV (reference sequence). The CDR3 is 14 amino acids. Trimming shortened V by 8 bases and J by 7 bases, and 20 bases separated the two germline ends. This chain's CDR3 is CASVKGGGRFGYTF. The CDR3 coding sequence is TGTGCCAGCGTTAAAGGGGGGGGGCGTTTTGGCTACACCTTC.

This chain uses TRBV18 with TRBJ1-4, with D perhaps matching TRBD1 (5 bases). Germline V lookup: CDR1 KGHSH, CDR2 LQKENI. The V end lost 3 bases, the J end lost 4 bases, and 9 bases lay between the germline ends. The CDR3 covers 14 residues. CDR3 region: CASSPGRNNEKLFF. The DNA for the CDR3 is TGTGCCAGCTCACCGGGGCGGAATAATGAAAAACTGTTTTTT.

The V gene is TRBV5-5, the J gene TRBJ2-1; 7 bases line up with TRBD2. Trimming removed 0 bases from V and 3 bases from J; junction bases left unmatched: 6. The CDR3 runs to 16 residues. The germline V gene has CDR1 SGHKS and CDR2 YYEKEE (reference sequence). The CDR3 loop is CASSLGLAEIYNEQFF. The CDR3 DNA follows: TGTGCCAGCAGCTTGGGGCTAGCGGAAATCTACAATGAGCAGTTCTTC.

V gene TRBV6-5 combines with J gene TRBJ2-7, with a weak D call TRBD2 (5 bases). The CDR3 covers 11 residues. V gave up 4 bases and J gave up 7 bases, with 8 bases separating them. The germline gives CDR1 MNHEY, CDR2 SVGAGI. CDR3 bases: TGTGCCAGCAGTTCACGGGGTGAGCAGTACTTC. This codes for CASSSRGEQYF.

The rearrangement links TRBV9 to TRBJ2-1; the D gene is possibly TRBD2 (6 bases). The germline V and J ends were trimmed by 4 bases and 1 base, with 15 bases remaining between them. The CDR3 loop spans 16 amino acids. The germline V gene encodes CDR1 SGDLS and CDR2 YYNGEE. CDR3 DNA: TGTGCCAGCAGCTTAACAGCGACTAGGTCCTACAATGAGCAGTTCTTC. This encodes CASSLTATRSYNEQFF.

This rearrangement joins TRBV4-3 to TRBJ2-1, with a weak D call TRBD2 (6 bases). V shed 0 bases and J shed 4 bases, with 13 bases lying between them. The CDR3 totals 16 residues. From germline, CDR1 is LGHNA and CDR2 YSLEER. The CDR3 reads CASSQDIHGTYNEQFF. In DNA, the CDR3 is TGCGCCAGCAGCCAAGATATACATGGGACTTACAATGAGCAGTTCTTC.

DNA of the CDR3: TGCGCCAGCAGTCTAGGACTAGCGGGAGTTAAGGACGAGCAGTACTTC. This translates into CASSLGLAGVKDEQYF. The rearrangement uses TRBV23-1 and TRBJ2-7; 13 positions agree with TRBD2. TRBV23-1 qualifies as an ORF whose function is uncertain. The junction had 8 bases not matched to a gene; V was cut back by 4 bases and J by 5 bases. This CDR3 has 16 amino acids.

A few counts support this clone. The CDR3 spells CASSVGQGQAEAFF. DNA for the CDR3: TGTGCCAGTAGTGTTGGACAGGGGCAGGCTGAAGCTTTCTTT. The chain employs TRBV19 and TRBJ1-1; TRBD1 agrees at 9 bases. CDR1 and CDR2 (germline): LNHDA, SQIVND (reference sequence). The length of the CDR3 is 14 residues. J was trimmed by 6 bases and V by 5 bases; bases with no gene match: 7.

The chain joins TRBV5-4 to TRBJ2-7; D unresolved. Trimming left V 0 bases short and J 0 bases short, with 10 bases between. Looked up from germline, CDR1 is SGHNT and CDR2 is YYREEE (reference sequence). This CDR3 is built from 15 residues. The DNA for the CDR3 is TGTGCCAGCAGCTTGGCTGGGCGCAGCTCCTACGAGCAGTACTTC. It yields the protein CASSLAGRSSYEQYF.

For the CDR3, the DNA is TGTGCCAGCAGTTACTCTGGGACTAGCGACCAGTACTTC. This sequence encodes CASSYSGTSDQYF. The gene calls are TRBV6-2 or TRBV6-3 and TRBJ2-5; 10 bases map to TRBD2. The V segment lost 0 bases and the J segment 10 bases; nucleotides outside the gene matches: 2. Germline CDR1 MNHEY, CDR2 SVGEGT. The CDR3 spans 13 residues.

The rearrangement links TRBV10-2 to TRBJ2-1; 14 nucleotides match TRBD2. CDR1 and CDR2 from the germline V gene are WSHSY and SAAADI. Germline trimming cut 6 bases from V and 6 bases from J; bases unmatched to any gene: 7. The CDR3 is made up of 16 amino acids. CDR3 sequence reads: CASSEPGLAGVNEQFF. The CDR3 DNA follows: TGCGCCAGCAGCGAGCCGGGACTAGCGGGAGTCAATGAGCAGTTCTTC.

V is TRBV9 and J is TRBJ1-4; D unresolved. CDR3 length equals 17 residues. CDR1 and CDR2 (germline): SGDLS, YYNGEE. Trimming shortened V by 3 bases and J by 6 bases, and 21 bases separated the two germline ends. The CDR3 protein is CASSAGKTRRRDEKLFF. In nucleotides, the CDR3 is TGTGCCAGCAGCGCGGGTAAAACAAGGAGACGGGATGAAAAACTGTTTTTT.

This chain joins TRBV19 and TRBJ1-5; 7 bases are shared with TRBD1. Germline V gene data show CDR1 as LNHDA and CDR2 as SQIVND (reference sequence). V gave up 5 bases and J gave up 3 bases; unmatched junction bases: 7. The length of the CDR3 is 15 residues. CDR3 amino acids: CASSADRAINQPQHF. The CDR3 nucleotides read TGTGCCAGTAGTGCAGACAGGGCCATCAATCAGCCCCAGCATTTT.

This chain connects TRBV28 to TRBJ2-1, with D possibly being TRBD2 (5 bases). The CDR3 totals 16 residues. Germline CDR1 reads MDHEN; CDR2 reads SYDVKM. V was pared by 2 bases and J by 0 bases, with 11 bases between. The CDR3 is CASSLGLAYSYNEQFF. The CDR3 DNA sequence: TGTGCCAGCAGTTTAGGTTTAGCGTACTCCTACAATGAGCAGTTCTTC.

This chain links TRBV9 with TRBJ2-7; weak D call: TRBD1 (5 bases). CDR1 SGDLS and CDR2 YYNGEE come from the germline V gene. This CDR3 is 14 amino acids long. V gave up 0 bases and J gave up 6 bases, with 13 bases separating them. The chain's CDR3 is CASSVAGWGGEQYF. For the CDR3, the DNA is TGTGCCAGCAGCGTAGCAGGGTGGGGCGGCGAGCAGTACTTC.

The chain joins TRBV6-5 to TRBJ1-4; 10 positions match TRBD1. V shed 2 bases and J 9 bases; nucleotides not matched to a gene: 9. The CDR3 sequence is 16 residues long. The germline V gene has CDR1 MNHEY and CDR2 SVGAGI. The CDR3 is CASSYGGQGHGQKLFF. The DNA of the CDR3 is TGTGCCAGCAGTTACGGGGGACAGGGGCACGGTCAAAAACTGTTTTTT.